The T cell receptor (beta chain) under discussion was sequenced for a study of shared clonotypes between healthy human individuals (dated by TCRdb to about 2020). Regarding the complete study: The cohort comprised two women and three men aged 18 to 49 years. For each donor, CD4 naive and CD4 memory were each run on three plates, CD8 naive on two plates, and CD8 memory on one plate. To estimate repertoire size and how much clonotype sharing occurs between individuals, the study deeply sequenced the blood TCR repertoires of five healthy adults. Libraries were prepared and TCR repertoires were sequenced by different laboratories using diverse techniques, in order to increase sequencing depth and limit assay-specific biases. Between about 0.94 and 8.9 billion PBMCs per donor were obtained by leukapheresis. Points the paper makes about the study in general: Because the study included a small number of donors, the genetic and exposure-history diversity represented was limited. Larger estimated clonotype richness was generally found for naive subsets than for memory subsets. Compared with non-shared clonotypes, the clonotypes found in all four sorted-subset donors had higher generation probabilities. Based on pairwise subsampling, the degree of clonotype sharing among donors was expected to be affected by sequencing depth. About 5% of naive CD4, 3.5% of naive CD8, roughly 2.5% of memory CD4, and 0.35% to 0.5% of memory CD8 clonotypes were shared across several donors. Only blood was sampled, and tissue TCR repertoires likely differ from those in blood. Incomplete sequencing was indicated by rarefaction of sorted-subset datasets, despite the large sequencing depth.

Remarks on this clone: Which antigen it targets is not known. Base quality data are lacking; no much larger clone is found one base away.

The CDR3 contains 13 residues, cysteine and phenylalanine counted. Here the CDR3 DNA is all that survives: 39 bases in frame from base 1. CDR1 is given as MNHNS and CDR2 as SASEGT, both from the germline V gene. The junction carries 15 bases between V and J, which are trimmed by 7 bases and 5 bases respectively. Using the deep immunoSEQ assay, TCR CDR3 regions were amplified from genomic DNA by multiplex PCR. Extracted genomic DNA from each cell subset was distributed evenly across all wells of several immunoSEQ 96-well plates, and each plate was treated as a replicate. For sorted subsets, roughly 200 ng of genomic DNA, equivalent to 25,000 to 35,000 T cell genomes, went into each replicate PCR. Purified libraries were quantified with a Qubit 3.0 fluorometer, sized on a Bioanalyzer 2100, and re-quantified with the KAPA Library Quantification kit. Every immunoSEQ 96-well plate was sequenced on a dedicated single-read 150-cycle Illumina NextSeq 550 flow cell. The original pipeline was this. Because the immunoSEQ output included only junctional sequences and no quality scores, the filtering could not be the same as the filtering used for full-length reads. To assign V/J genes and CDR3, sequences were annotated against IMGT germline references using PyIR, a Python wrapper for IgBLAST v1.9. Reads were removed for weak V/J assignments (E-value above 1e-6), missing CDR3, stop codons, out-of-frame junctions, or ambiguous translated residues. V3J clonotypes were defined as sequences sharing the same inferred V gene, J gene, and CDR3 amino acid sequence. To compute the percentage overlap between repertoires, the number of shared unique clonotypes was divided by the size of the smaller repertoire. Richness of each repertoire was evaluated using RTK rarefaction, the Chao1 estimator, and Recon v2.1 estimates of unobserved clonotypes. OLGA was used to compute generation probabilities for all TCRbeta clonotypes that the gDNA method yielded from a handful of donors. TCRdb stores this immuneACCESS table with in-frame sequences only. Part of the clones is absent; in the studies checked, under half of the shortfall reflects unresolved V genes, and no reason is known for the rest. V and J calls and clone size are given by that table; D and trimming were obtained from the DNA. Within this sample are roughly 700,000 clones, with about 74% of them counted one time only. The leading ten clones occupy approximately 1.7% of the sample.

Healthy HIV-negative adults with no recently reported acute infections or vaccinations were included as donors. Only Caucasian adults living in Nashville, Tennessee, USA were represented among the donors. CD4+ T cells were enriched through magnetic negative selection, after which naive cells were positively selected on CD45RA and the remaining negative fraction served as the memory subset. After blood collection by leukapheresis, PBMCs were isolated using Ficoll-Histopaque density gradient centrifugation and then cryopreserved in the vapor phase of liquid nitrogen. Analytical flow cytometry was used to check the purity and quantity of every magnetically sorted T cell population. Genomic DNA was isolated from every sorted fraction and measured by UV absorbance on a Nanodrop 2000c.

The chain links TRBV6-1 with TRBJ2-7; D gene: possibly TRBD2, on 5 matching bases. Sequenced material: memory CD4+ T cells sorted from blood. In the paper's terms, the cell subset or site label means: CD45RA-negative fraction. The receptor comes from a woman younger than 45 in good health. Read as DNA, the sequence is TGTGCCAGCAAGGTACTAGTGGGCCACGAGCAGTACTTC. Its protein is CASKVLVGHEQYF.